These 28 T cell receptor beta chains came from one sample sequenced in a study of regulatory T cells in long-lasting Graves disease. Time point meaning: persistent/refractory GD, antithyroid drugs over 5 years with positive TRAb. TCR sequences were obtained from RNA taken from PBMCs. Researchers made TCR beta libraries by using iRepertoire HTBI primers and running Arm-PCR on CDR3 regions. TCRdb redid the calling of the multiplex PCR reads with MiXCR, one entry per CDR3 protein. The sample records over 250,000 distinct CDR3 sequences, 20% to 25% being singletons. The specimen comprised peripheral blood mononuclear cells (PBMCs), sampled when the disease was refractory, from a patient treated with antithyroid drugs. These receptors all come from a female donor with Graves disease.

The table lists this clonotype with a few counts. The chain couples TRBV7-9 to TRBJ1-2; D remains unclear. Between the trimmed V and J ends, which lost 5 bases and 3 bases, there was a span of 13 bases. The length of the CDR3 is 14 residues. Germline V gene sequence: CDR1 SEHNR, CDR2 FQNEAQ (reference sequence). DNA of the CDR3: TGTGCCAGCAGCCTCCGTCCGCAGGACTATGGCTACACCTTC. Its translation: CASSLRPQDYGYTF.

As to this clonotype: The junction departs from the called germline gene at one end, perhaps through a read error. The CDR3 nucleotides are TGCGCCAGCAGCTTGAGGGACAGGGCCGGGAACCCAACCCCTAATGAGCAGTTCTTC. Its translation is CASSLRDRAGNPTPNEQFF. The chain recombines TRBV9 with TRBJ2-1; 9 bases align to TRBD1. The CDR3 runs 19 residues. From germline, CDR1 is SGDLS and CDR2 YYNGEE.

At least ten counts were recorded for this clonotype. V usage is TRBV6-2 or TRBV6-3 and J usage is TRBJ2-7; TRBD2 might be the D (6 bases). This CDR3 has 15 amino acids. The V end was cut by 2 bases, the J end by 7 bases, with 18 bases between. Germline CDR1 MNHEY, CDR2 SVGEGT. In DNA, the CDR3 is TGTGCCAGCAGTTACACCCCGGAGGGGACGGGGGAGCAGTACTTC. It encodes CASSYTPEGTGEQYF.

The V gene is TRBV5-4, the J gene TRBJ2-1; D is ambiguous. The germline V and J ends were trimmed by 3 bases and 11 bases, with 12 bases remaining between them. Germline CDR1 SGHNT, CDR2 YYREEE (reference sequence). The length of the CDR3 is 12 residues. Here the CDR3 DNA reads TGTGCCAGCAGCTCGCCCTACGATCAGCAGTTCTTC. Residues: CASSSPYDQQFF.

The genes are TRBV4-1 and TRBJ1-1; D not certain. The V gene lost 2 bases and the J gene lost 2 bases, with 3 bases spanning the gap. This CDR3 comprises 12 residues. Germline V gene data show CDR1 as MGHRA and CDR2 as YSYEKL. CDR3 sequence reads: CASSQFNTEAFF. In DNA, the CDR3 is TGCGCCAGCAGCCAATTTAACACTGAAGCTTTCTTT.

There are many counts of this clonotype. The CDR3 DNA reads as TGTGCCAGCAGCTTGGACAGACTAAATGAAAAACTGTTTTTT. This gives the protein CASSLDRLNEKLFF. The J gene is TRBJ1-4, the V gene TRBV6-1, with D perhaps TRBD1 (6 bases). CDR1 is MNHNS and CDR2 is SASEGT in the germline V gene. The germline V and J ends were trimmed by 6 bases and 5 bases, with 13 bases remaining between them. This CDR3 spans 14 amino acids.

This clonotype occurred many times. The gene calls are TRBV27 and TRBJ1-5; TRBD1 is a possible D gene (5 bases). This CDR3 comprises 15 residues. V dropped 8 bases and J dropped 1 base, with 15 bases sitting between them. The V gene's germline CDR1 is MNHEY and CDR2 SMNVEV (reference sequence). The CDR3 here is CASQPQGWSNQPQHF. DNA of the CDR3: TGTGCCAGCCAGCCCCAGGGTTGGAGCAATCAGCCCCAGCATTTT.

This clonotype was observed at least ten times. The V gene is TRBV6-2 or TRBV6-3, the J gene TRBJ1-1; D unresolved. This CDR3 region has 13 residues. Per the germline V gene, CDR1 is MNHEY and CDR2 is SVGEGT. Trimming left V 0 bases short and J 0 bases short, with 2 bases between. The CDR3 DNA follows: TGTGCCAGCAGTTACTCGATGAACACTGAAGCTTTCTTT. Its translation is CASSYSMNTEAFF.

The chain recombines TRBV29-1 with TRBJ2-7; 8 positions agree with TRBD1. Trimming at V came to 7 bases and at J to 4 bases, leaving 3 bases not matched to a gene. CDR1 is SQVTM and CDR2 is ANQGSEA in the germline V gene. The CDR3 is 11 amino acids. Here the CDR3 DNA reads TGCAGCGCGACAGGGGAATACGAGCAGTACTTC. Amino acid sequence: CSATGEYEQYF.

This clonotype was detected ten times or more. The V call is TRBV20-1, the J call TRBJ2-7; D possibly corresponds to TRBD2 (6 bases). The germline gives CDR1 DFQATT, CDR2 SNEGSKA (reference sequence). V dropped 3 bases and J dropped 3 bases, with 15 bases sitting between them. CDR3 length equals 14 residues. CDR3 sequence: CSASARDRIYEQYF. The CDR3 DNA reads as TGCAGTGCTAGTGCGCGGGACCGTATCTACGAGCAGTACTTC.

The rearrangement uses TRBV6-1 and TRBJ2-2; tentative D call: TRBD1 (6 bases). V gave up 4 bases and J gave up 4 bases, with 7 bases separating them. The CDR3 is 13 residues long. In germline, CDR1 is MNHNS, CDR2 SASEGT. CDR3: CASSATGTGELFF. As DNA, the CDR3 is TGTGCCAGCAGTGCGACAGGCACCGGGGAGCTGTTTTTT.

At least ten counts were recorded for this clonotype. The chain is built from TRBV20-1 and TRBJ2-3; possibly TRBD2 for D (6 bases). The CDR3 totals 13 residues. CDR1 DFQATT and CDR2 SNEGSKA come from the germline V gene (reference sequence). Trimming shortened V by 5 bases and J by 0 bases, and 9 bases separated the two germline ends. CDR3 DNA sequence: TGCAGTGCTCGTAGCGGAAGCACAGATACGCAGTATTTT. This sequence encodes CSARSGSTDTQYF.

In this sample, this clonotype turned up a few times. J is TRBJ2-7 and V is TRBV28; D possibly uses TRBD1 or TRBD2 (5 bases each). CDR1 and CDR2 (germline): MDHEN, SYDVKM. The V and J ends lost 8 bases and 3 bases respectively, with 14 bases between them. The CDR3 runs 13 residues. The chain's CDR3 is CASLGDANYEQYF. In DNA form, the CDR3 reads TGTGCCAGCTTGGGGGATGCTAACTACGAGCAGTACTTC. The whole variable domain, remainder taken from reference TRBV28 and TRBJ2-7, is DVKVTQSSRYLVKRTGEKVFLECVQDMDHENMFWYRQDPGLGLRLIYFSYDVKMKEKGDIPEGYSVSREKKERFSLILESASTNQTSMYLCASLGDANYEQYFGPGTRLTVT.

In this sample, this clonotype turned up many times. The V call is TRBV6-2 or TRBV6-3, the J call TRBJ1-5; 7 bases match TRBD1. In germline, CDR1 is MNHEY, CDR2 SVGEGT. CDR3 length equals 15 residues. The V gene end was trimmed by 5 bases and the J gene end by 2 bases; junction bases not matched to a gene: 6. CDR3 coding DNA: TGTGCCAGCAGTCCCGCGCAGGGGGGCAATCAGCCCCAGCATTTT. This codes for CASSPAQGGNQPQHF.

J is TRBJ1-2 and V is TRBV27, with a weak D call TRBD1 (5 bases). The CDR3 spans 14 residues. The ends were cut back, 8 bases at V and 2 bases at J, with 15 bases in the middle. In germline, CDR1 is MNHEY, CDR2 SMNVEV (reference sequence). CDR3: CASGSLRENYGYTF. CDR3 sequence (DNA): TGTGCCAGCGGTTCCCTCAGGGAGAACTATGGCTACACCTTC.

This clonotype was counted a few times. The J gene is TRBJ2-7, the V gene TRBV11-2, with 10 bases aligning to TRBD2. After removal of 6 bases from V and 6 bases from J, the junction contained 8 bases not matched to a gene. Germline-derived CDR1 and CDR2 are SGHAT and FQNNGV. The CDR3 sequence is 14 residues long. The DNA for the CDR3 is TGTGCCAGCAGTTCCGGGACTAGCGTTTCCGAGCAGTACTTC. It encodes CASSSGTSVSEQYF.

This clonotype was recorded only once. A much bigger clone sits one base away, suggesting this may be a read error. The rearrangement joins TRBV7-9 to TRBJ1-4; TRBD1 might be the D (6 bases). The germline V gene encodes CDR1 SEHNR and CDR2 FQNEAQ (reference sequence). The CDR3 is 16 amino acids. V was cut by 4 bases and J by 1 base, with 13 bases left in between. The CDR3 spells CASSSLQGGTNEKLFF. The CDR3 region has the DNA TGTGCCAGCAGCTCACTACAGGGTGGAACTAATGAAAAACTGTTTTTT.

V usage is TRBV5-6 and J usage is TRBJ2-1; tentative D call: TRBD2 (6 bases). V was shortened by 0 bases and J by 2 bases, with 12 bases between the two germline ends. The germline V gene has CDR1 SGHDT and CDR2 YYEEEE. The CDR3 has 16 residues. The CDR3 sequence: CASSLVRRGPYNEQFF. The DNA of the CDR3 is TGTGCCAGCAGCTTGGTTCGGAGGGGACCCTACAATGAGCAGTTCTTC.

This clonotype was observed many times. The chain recombines TRBV27 with TRBJ2-5, with TRBD1 matching 9 bases. The length of the CDR3 is 14 residues. The germline V gene encodes CDR1 MNHEY and CDR2 SMNVEV (reference sequence). After removal of 10 bases from V and 7 bases from J, the junction contained 13 bases not matched to a gene. In nucleotides, the CDR3 is TGTGCCACCCTTCAAGGGACAGGGAGGGTGACCCAGTACTTC. Encoded protein: CATLQGTGRVTQYF.

This clonotype was picked up a small number of times. This rearrangement joins TRBV7-9 to TRBJ2-2; D not certain. The CDR3 length is 12 residues. The V gene's germline CDR1 is SEHNR and CDR2 FQNEAQ (reference sequence). V was cut by 3 bases and J by 6 bases, with 5 bases left in between. The CDR3 sequence: CASSFSSGELFF. The CDR3 DNA reads TGTGCCAGCAGCTTTTCCTCCGGGGAGCTGTTTTTT. Based on the CDR3 plus reference TRBV7-9 and TRBJ2-2, the full variable domain is DTGVSQNPRHKITKRGQNVTFRCDPISEHNRLYWYRQTLGQGPEFLTYFQNEAQLEKSRLLSDRFSAERPKGSFSTLEIQRTEQGDSAMYLCASSFSSGELFFGEGSRLTVL.

This clonotype was observed a handful of times. The rearrangement links TRBV20-1 to TRBJ1-1, with a possible D match to TRBD1 (5 bases). The CDR3 covers 14 residues. Trimming removed 6 bases from V and 1 base from J, with 15 bases in between. Germline-derived CDR1 and CDR2 are DFQATT and SNEGSKA (reference sequence). CDR3: CSAVTVEGNTEAFF. In DNA form, the CDR3 reads TGCAGTGCAGTGACAGTCGAAGGGAACACTGAAGCTTTCTTT.

This clonotype was counted ten times or more. V gene TRBV28 combines with J gene TRBJ2-2; D may correspond to TRBD1 or TRBD2 (6 bases each). The germline V and J ends were trimmed by 4 bases and 7 bases, with 16 bases remaining between them. The CDR3 is 15 residues long. Germline V gives CDR1 MDHEN, CDR2 SYDVKM. CDR3 in amino acids: CASSWGAGDIGELFF. The CDR3 DNA follows: TGTGCCAGCAGTTGGGGGGCAGGGGATATCGGGGAGCTGTTTTTT.

This clonotype has just a few counts. This rearrangement joins TRBV6-4 to TRBJ2-7, with 8 bases fitting TRBD2. The V and J ends lost 5 bases and 5 bases, in that order; junction bases with no gene match: 8. This CDR3 region has 14 residues. CDR1 and CDR2 (germline): MRHNA, SNTAGT. CDR3 residues: CASSLIAGYDEQYF. The DNA for the CDR3 is TGTGCCAGCAGTTTGATAGCGGGATACGACGAGCAGTACTTC.

This chain links TRBV4-3 with TRBJ1-1; D gene unclear. With 0 bases removed from V and 2 bases from J, the gap between germline ends came to 10 bases. The CDR3 runs 15 residues. Germline V CDR1 and CDR2: LGHNA, YSLEER. The CDR3 sequence is CASSQDTGDNTEAFF. The CDR3 DNA follows: TGCGCCAGCAGCCAAGACACGGGAGACAACACTGAAGCTTTCTTT.

This clonotype has more than one count but fewer than ten. This chain uses TRBV7-2 with TRBJ2-3, with 8 bases matching TRBD1. The V gene end was trimmed by 6 bases and the J gene end by 4 bases; junction bases not matched to a gene: 9. The CDR3 sequence is 15 residues long. CDR1 is SGHTA, CDR2 FQGNSA, per germline. CDR3 region: CASSSLRQGPDTQYF. In DNA form, the CDR3 reads TGTGCCAGCAGTTCGCTCCGACAGGGGCCAGATACGCAGTATTTT.

V is TRBV7-6 and J is TRBJ2-3, with 7 bases that match TRBD1. J lost 4 bases, V lost 0 bases, and 7 bases had no gene match. Germline values: CDR1 SGHVS, CDR2 FNYEAQ. The CDR3 runs to 16 residues. In nucleotides, the CDR3 is TGTGCCAGCAGCTTAGCAGGGGACAGCTTTGCAGATACGCAGTATTTT. This translates into CASSLAGDSFADTQYF.

The rearrangement links TRBV24-1 to TRBJ2-1, with D maybe TRBD1 (6 bases). The germline CDR1 and CDR2 sequences are KGHDR and SFDVKD. This CDR3 has 16 amino acids. Trimming removed 4 bases from V and 0 bases from J, with 12 bases in between. The CDR3 nucleotides read TGTGCCACCAGTGAGCCACAGGGTAGCTCCTACAATGAGCAGTTCTTC. It encodes CATSEPQGSSYNEQFF.

This clonotype has only a few counts. The chain combines TRBV28 with TRBJ1-6; TRBD1 is a possible D gene (5 bases). Looked up from germline, CDR1 is MDHEN and CDR2 is SYDVKM. The CDR3 totals 12 residues. V was shortened by 6 bases and J by 14 bases, with 14 bases between the two germline ends. Here the CDR3 reads CASSLPGGTLHF. DNA of the CDR3: TGTGCCAGCAGCCTCCCCGGGGGGACCCTCCACTTT.